The next 19 T cell receptor beta chains were all read from a single sample in a study of spatial heterogeneity in lung cancer. Using its own MiXCR run on the 5' RACE reads, TCRdb lists one record per CDR3 protein. The data hold over 15,000 distinct CDR3 sequences, with 9.5% to 10% observed a single time. These TCRs' antigens remain unknown. As to time point: sample taken at primary tumor resection. The study, taken as a whole, reports: How many expanded intratumoral alpha and beta TCRs were present tracked the tumor mutation count, which was a count of nonsynonymous mutations.

This specimen consisted of lung tumor tissue, obtained at surgery. Receptor source: a female donor with early-stage non-small cell lung cancer.

This clonotype was observed at least ten times. Found in a library prepared for alpha chains, this beta chain is an off-target read, and its abundance has little meaning. This chain links TRBV5-1 with TRBJ1-1, with unresolved D. V was shortened by 3 bases and J by 1 base, with 13 bases between the two germline ends. The CDR3 contains 15 residues. Germline V gene sequence: CDR1 SGHRS, CDR2 YFSETQ. CDR3 residues: CASSSPGETNTEAFF. The CDR3 nucleotides are TGCGCCAGCAGCTCACCCGGGGAAACGAACACTGAAGCTTTCTTT.

This clonotype has ten or more counts. Within a library made for alpha chains, this beta chain is off target, and its count is uninformative. This rearrangement joins TRBV12-5 to TRBJ1-1; tentatively, D is TRBD1 (5 bases). Trimming shortened V by 1 base and J by 7 bases, and 16 bases separated the two germline ends. Germline values: CDR1 LGHNT, CDR2 FRNRAP. This CDR3 has 15 amino acids. The chain's CDR3 is CASGLGVAGRIEAFF. The CDR3 bases are TGTGCTAGTGGTTTGGGGGTGGCAGGGAGGATTGAAGCTTTCTTT.

This clonotype is categorized as medium-sized (0.01 to 0.1%). The library was designed around alpha chains, so this beta chain is a stray read whose abundance carries little weight. The chain recombines TRBV7-2 with TRBJ1-2; tentatively, D is TRBD1 (6 bases). The CDR3 has 14 residues. Germline assignment: CDR1 SGHTA and CDR2 FQGNSA. V shed 5 bases and J shed 0 bases, with 10 bases lying between them. In nucleotides, the CDR3 is TGTGCCAGCAGCCCCCGGACAGCTAACTATGGCTACACCTTC. Translating gives CASSPRTANYGYTF.

In its sample, this clonotype was seen many times. As an off-target read in a library built for alpha chains, this beta chain has a frequency of little significance. This rearrangement joins TRBV5-6 to TRBJ2-1; 7 bases are shared with TRBD1. CDR1 SGHDT and CDR2 YYEEEE come from the germline V gene. Trimming removed 4 bases from V and 9 bases from J; junction bases left unmatched: 13. The CDR3 is 15 amino acids. The CDR3 protein is CASSLTQRGQGEQFF. The CDR3 DNA is TGTGCCAGCAGCCTAACTCAAAGGGGGCAGGGTGAGCAGTTCTTC.

This clonotype has at least ten counts. This beta chain lies outside the target of a library built for alpha chains; its clone size means little. This chain uses TRBV20-1 with TRBJ2-3, with no clear D. The CDR3 covers 13 residues. The germline V and J ends were trimmed by 3 bases and 2 bases, with 9 bases remaining between them. Germline CDR1 and CDR2: DFQATT and SNEGSKA (reference sequence). The CDR3, as DNA: TGCAGTGCTAGTATTGTGGACACAGATACGCAGTATTTT. It translates to CSASIVDTDTQYF.

Remarks on this clonotype: Within a library made for alpha chains, this beta chain is off target, and its count is uninformative. This chain connects TRBV7-3 to TRBJ2-2; no definite D call. This CDR3 contains 13 residues. Trimming left V 8 bases short and J 4 bases short, with 11 bases between. CDR1 and CDR2 from the germline V gene are SGHTA and FQGTGA. The CDR3, as DNA: TGTGCCAGCGAGACTTCGGGCACCGGGGAGCTGTTTTTT. Encoded protein: CASETSGTGELFF.

This clonotype is medium-sized. This beta chain is off target for a library built for alpha chains, so its abundance means little. V gene TRBV7-2 combines with J gene TRBJ2-5, with TRBD1 matching 8 bases. Germline V gene data show CDR1 as SGHTA and CDR2 as FQGNSA. V dropped 8 bases and J dropped 13; count of bases not matched to a gene: 15. This CDR3 has 13 amino acids. The CDR3 protein is CASGDQWTGTGYF. The CDR3 nucleotides read TGTGCCAGCGGGGACCAATGGACAGGGACGGGGTACTTC.

On this clonotype: In a library made to pick up alpha chains, this beta chain is a stray read with a size that means little. Here the CDR3 reads CASSQDPGGLAREKLFF. CDR3 bases: TGCGCCAGCAGCCAAGACCCCGGCGGCCTCGCTAGAGAAAAACTGTTTTTT. This chain links TRBV4-1 with TRBJ1-4; no clear D. The CDR3 has 17 amino acids. With 0 bases removed from V and 8 bases from J, the gap between germline ends came to 19 bases. Per germline, CDR1 MGHRA and CDR2 YSYEKL.

This clonotype was picked up a small number of times. Found in a library prepared for alpha chains, this beta chain is an off-target read, and its abundance has little meaning. The chain carries TRBV12-3 or TRBV12-4 and TRBJ2-7; D not resolved. This CDR3 contains 13 residues. V was cut by 7 bases and J by 2 bases, with 12 bases left in between. CDR3 residues: CASTRVGPYEQYF. CDR3 nucleotides: TGTGCCAGCACCCGGGTTGGCCCCTACGAGCAGTACTTC.

This clonotype came up many times. This beta chain is a stray sequence in a library constructed for alpha chains; its clone size is not meaningful. DNA of the CDR3: TGTGCCAGCAGCGTTGGGGTGCTAGCGGGGGTGAGCTCCTACAATGAGCAGTTCTTC. Its protein is CASSVGVLAGVSSYNEQFF. The chain recombines TRBV9 with TRBJ2-1, with 10 bases fitting TRBD2. There are 19 residues in the CDR3. CDR1 and CDR2 (germline): SGDLS, YYNGEE. The junction had 11 bases not matched to a gene; V was cut back by 2 bases and J by 0 bases.

This clonotype has a handful of counts. This beta chain is a stray sequence in a library constructed for alpha chains; its clone size is not meaningful. V is TRBV6-5 and J is TRBJ2-3; 9 bases map to TRBD1. This CDR3 spans 15 amino acids. The V gene end was trimmed by 6 bases and the J gene end by 6 bases; junction bases not matched to a gene: 10. The germline gives CDR1 MNHEY, CDR2 SVGAGI. DNA for the CDR3: TGTGCCAGCAGCAAGCCCCCCACAGGGGGCGATACGCAGTATTTT. This gives the protein CASSKPPTGGDTQYF.

This clonotype was picked up many times. Since it is a stray read in a library aimed at alpha chains, this beta chain has a size that is not meaningful. The chain uses TRBV9 and TRBJ2-3; 10 bases line up with TRBD2. Germline V lookup: CDR1 SGDLS, CDR2 YYNGEE. After removal of 3 bases from V and 2 bases from J, the junction contained 6 bases not matched to a gene. The CDR3 covers 16 residues. The CDR3 coding sequence is TGTGCCAGCAGCGGAAGCGGGGGGGCCTACACAGATACGCAGTATTTT. This gives the protein CASSGSGGAYTDTQYF.

This clonotype has ten or more counts. Found in a library prepared for alpha chains, this beta chain is an off-target read, and its abundance has little meaning. V and J are TRBV7-8 and TRBJ2-4; tentative D call: TRBD2 (7 bases). V was shortened by 1 base and J by 3 bases, with 19 bases between the two germline ends. Germline V CDR1 and CDR2: SGHVS, FQNEAQ. The CDR3 loop spans 18 amino acids. The CDR3 protein is CASSLEGGTEAVKNIQYF. The CDR3 coding sequence is TGTGCCAGCAGCTTAGAGGGGGGGACGGAGGCTGTCAAAAACATTCAGTACTTC.

This clonotype was found a few times. This beta chain is off target for a library built for alpha chains, so its abundance means little. The V and J genes are TRBV4-3 and TRBJ1-3; D remains unclear. This CDR3 has 16 amino acids. V was pared by 0 bases and J by 0 bases, with 9 bases between. The germline gives CDR1 LGHNA, CDR2 YSLEER. The CDR3 nucleotides are TGCGCCAGCAGCCAAGATGATACCAGCTCTGGAAACACCATATATTTT. Translation: CASSQDDTSSGNTIYF.

The sample holds many counts of this clonotype. In a library made to pick up alpha chains, this beta chain is a stray read with a size that means little. This chain joins TRBV20-1 and TRBJ2-3; the D gene is possibly TRBD1 (6 bases). The CDR3 runs to 13 residues. V lost 3 bases to trimming and J lost 4 bases, with 11 bases between them. CDR1 and CDR2 (germline): DFQATT, SNEGSKA (reference sequence). CDR3 amino acids: CSASGRQADTQYF. As DNA, the CDR3 is TGCAGTGCTAGCGGACGACAGGCAGATACGCAGTATTTT.

This clonotype was recorded at least ten times. The size of this beta chain means little, since it is a stray read in a library made for alpha chains. This rearrangement joins TRBV6-1 to TRBJ1-1; the D is unclear. CDR1 and CDR2 (germline): MNHNS, SASEGT. The germline V and J ends were trimmed by 6 bases and 2 bases, with 10 bases remaining between them. The CDR3 totals 13 residues. CDR3 region: CASRQNGNTEAFF. DNA of the CDR3: TGTGCCAGCAGGCAGAACGGAAACACTGAAGCTTTCTTT.

This clonotype was observed many times. This beta chain is an unintended read in a library built for alpha chains; its size means little. This sequence joins TRBV6-2 or TRBV6-3 and TRBJ2-1, with a possible D match to TRBD1 (6 bases). The germline V gene encodes CDR1 MNHEY and CDR2 SVGEGT. The CDR3 totals 14 residues. The V end was cut by 9 bases, the J end by 0 bases, with 12 bases between. CDR3 in amino acids: CASLPDSSYNEQFF. CDR3 DNA sequence: TGTGCCAGTTTACCGGACAGCTCCTACAATGAGCAGTTCTTC.

This clonotype occurred a few times. The size of this beta chain means little, since it is a stray read in a library made for alpha chains. CDR3 bases: TGCAGTGCTAGGCCTCCTGGGCACACAGATACGCAGTATTTT. It codes for CSARPPGHTDTQYF. The chain carries TRBV20-1 and TRBJ2-3; D is unclear. Germline values: CDR1 DFQATT, CDR2 SNEGSKA (reference sequence). This CDR3 has 14 residues. The V and J ends lost 3 bases and 2 bases respectively, with 12 bases between them.

In this sample, this clonotype turned up a few times. A library prepared for alpha chains yielded this beta chain as an off-target read; its size is of little meaning. The chain links TRBV9 to TRBJ1-1; a possible D gene is TRBD1 (5 bases). V lost 0 bases to trimming and J lost 0 bases, with 9 bases between them. The germline V gene encodes CDR1 SGDLS and CDR2 YYNGEE. This CDR3 has 15 residues. The DNA for the CDR3 is TGTGCCAGCAGCGTAGACGACAGATTGAACACTGAAGCTTTCTTT. Its translation: CASSVDDRLNTEAFF.